The clone carrying this TCR beta chain has just a few counts. The antigen is not known. The diagnostic basis comprised clinical symptoms, serum thyroxine and TRAb, thyroid ultrasound and orbital computed tomography. Fresh 10 ml peripheral blood yielded PBMCs. This record belongs to a study of T cells in Graves' hyperthyroidism and ophthalmopathy. Study observations and caveats: The majority of expanded thyroid clonotypes above 0.001 also appeared in blood.

Using RNA transcripts as the source, TCR beta CDR3 regions were amplified. When the TCR CDR3 underwent first-round RT-PCR, the HTBI primer set was used. TCRdb used MiXCR to reprocess the multiplex PCR reads, holding one entry per CDR3 protein. Of about 640,000 distinct CDR3 sequences in the sample, around 20% were seen once. What was sequenced was blood. This clonotype was sampled from a man aged 25-40 years with Graves' ophthalmopathy.

The CDR3 is CASSLVGQPSNTEAFF. The CDR3 DNA follows: TGCGCCAGCAGCTTGGTCGGGCAGCCCTCGAACACTGAAGCTTTCTTT. The chain recombines TRBV5-1 with TRBJ1-1, with D hard to call. V was shortened by 0 bases and J by 1 base, with 13 bases between the two germline ends. The CDR3 extends over 16 amino acids. Germline CDR1 is SGHRS and CDR2 is YFSETQ.